The 29 T cell receptor beta chains below were found in one sample sequenced in a study of blood T cell repertoires in COVID-19. Method: immunoSEQ multiplex PCR; TCRdb's copy keeps in-frame clones and lacks some. The table lists some 150,000 clones, around 81% of them singletons, with about 8% in the top ten. Specimen: peripheral blood. The source of these receptors is a human donor in a cohort sampled during active COVID-19.

The chain carries TRBV5-5 and TRBJ2-2; D is perhaps TRBD1 (5 bases). Per germline, CDR1 SGHKS and CDR2 YYEKEE (reference sequence). V dropped 0 bases and J dropped 4 bases, with 7 bases sitting between them. This CDR3 spans 14 amino acids. CDR3 nucleotide sequence: TGTGCCAGCAGCTTGGAAGGGGCCACCGGGGAGCTGTTTTTT. Protein sequence: CASSLEGATGELFF.

This sequence joins TRBV11-2 and TRBJ1-2; perhaps TRBD1 as D (5 bases). V was pared by 5 bases and J by 4 bases, with 8 bases between. CDR1 is SGHAT, CDR2 FQNNGV, per germline. The CDR3 has 12 amino acids. The CDR3 here is CASSPDSYGYTF. CDR3 sequence (DNA): TGTGCCAGCAGCCCCGACAGCTATGGCTACACCTTC.

V gene TRBV6-5 combines with J gene TRBJ2-7, with 9 bases identical to TRBD1. From germline, CDR1 is MNHEY and CDR2 SVGAGI. V was clipped by 0 bases and J by 2 bases; unmatched bases: 2. The CDR3 has 15 residues. The CDR3 spells CASSYSDRGPYEQYF. The DNA of the CDR3 is TGTGCCAGCAGTTACTCGGACAGGGGACCCTACGAGCAGTACTTC.

By share, this clone ranks as medium-sized. The CDR3 region is CASSQSVQGHGYTF. The DNA of the CDR3 is TGTGCCAGCAGCCAATCGGTGCAGGGCCATGGCTACACCTTC. The chain combines TRBV16 with TRBJ1-2; perhaps TRBD1 as D (5 bases). This CDR3 has 14 amino acids. The V and J ends lost 0 bases and 6 bases respectively, with 11 bases between them. CDR1 is KGHSY, CDR2 FQNENV, per germline.

V gene TRBV5-6 combines with J gene TRBJ2-1, with D tentatively TRBD2 (6 bases). Trimming left V 4 bases short and J 7 bases short, with 12 bases between. The germline gives CDR1 SGHDT, CDR2 YYEEEE. The CDR3 covers 13 residues. CDR3: CASSPGGWNEQFF. CDR3 nucleotide sequence: TGTGCCAGCAGCCCCGGAGGGTGGAATGAGCAGTTCTTC.

This clone was counted a single time. The rearrangement uses TRBV5-1 and TRBJ2-7; TRBD1 agrees at 8 bases. The trim removed 4 bases at V and 6 bases at J, leaving 12 bases unmatched. Germline V gene lookup returns CDR1 SGHRS and CDR2 YFSETQ. CDR3 length: 15 residues. CDR3 protein: CASSPAGQGEGEQYF. In DNA form, the CDR3 reads TGCGCCAGCAGCCCGGCCGGACAGGGAGAGGGCGAGCAGTACTTC.

The rearrangement links TRBV3-1 (or the pseudogene TRBV3-2) to TRBJ2-5; 8 nucleotides align to TRBD1. The germline gives CDR1 LGHDT, CDR2 YNNKEL (reference sequence). There are 16 residues in the CDR3. The trim removed 6 bases at V and 2 bases at J, leaving 11 bases unmatched. CDR3 loop: CASRRYDRGWQETQYF. The CDR3 DNA is TGTGCCAGCAGAAGATACGACAGGGGATGGCAAGAGACCCAGTACTTC.

J is TRBJ1-3 and V is TRBV10-3; perhaps TRBD1 as D (5 bases). The CDR3 totals 15 residues. The germline gives CDR1 ENHRY, CDR2 SYGVKD. V lost 6 bases, J lost 0 bases, and 12 bases lay in between. The CDR3 sequence: CAIRQTVFSGNTIYF. The CDR3 DNA follows: TGTGCCATCAGACAGACAGTTTTCTCTGGAAACACCATATATTTT.

V gene TRBV18 combines with J gene TRBJ2-7; no reliable D call. CDR3 size: 14 residues. V was clipped by 2 bases and J by 1 base, with 9 bases between them. Germline V lookup: CDR1 KGHSH, CDR2 LQKENI. The CDR3 sequence is CASSPDSVSYEQYF. CDR3 sequence (DNA): TGTGCCAGCTCACCAGACTCTGTATCCTACGAGCAGTACTTC.

The V call is TRBV5-1, the J call TRBJ1-6, with TRBD1 matching 10 bases. Germline CDR1 SGHRS, CDR2 YFSETQ. V dropped 4 bases and J dropped 9; count of bases not matched to a gene: 7. The CDR3 runs 15 residues. The CDR3, as DNA: TGCGCCAGCAGCCGAGCCGGGACAGGGGCTTCACCCCTCCACTTT. Protein product: CASSRAGTGASPLHF.

This chain connects TRBV7-9 to TRBJ2-7, with 8 bases matching TRBD2. CDR1 SEHNR and CDR2 FQNEAQ come from the germline V gene (reference sequence). V was clipped by 5 bases and J by 7 bases; unmatched bases: 16. This CDR3 spans 16 amino acids. The DNA for the CDR3 is TGTGCCAGCAGCCCCTTGGTCGGGACTAGGGTCTGGGAGCAGTACTTC. This codes for CASSPLVGTRVWEQYF.

This rearrangement joins TRBV19 to TRBJ2-1; the D gene is possibly TRBD1 (5 bases). The CDR3 is 14 residues long. Per the germline V gene, CDR1 is LNHDA and CDR2 is SQIVND (reference sequence). The V and J ends lost 4 bases and 3 bases respectively, with 10 bases between them. The CDR3 loop reads CASSTSDSYNEQFF. In nucleotides, the CDR3 is TGTGCCAGTAGTACCTCAGACAGCTACAATGAGCAGTTCTTC.

This clone was recorded a few times. The chain uses TRBV24-1 and TRBJ2-5; D possibly corresponds to TRBD1 (5 bases). This CDR3 comprises 13 residues. With 6 bases removed from V and 2 bases from J, the gap between germline ends came to 9 bases. Germline CDR1 KGHDR, CDR2 SFDVKD. CDR3 residues: CATSRGHQETQYF. Written as DNA, the CDR3 is TGTGCCACCAGTAGGGGCCATCAAGAGACCCAGTACTTC.

The chain has TRBV9 and TRBJ2-3; D uncertain. The CDR3 length is 12 residues. Germline CDR1 is SGDLS and CDR2 is YYNGEE. Trimming shortened V by 2 bases and J by 4 bases, and 5 bases separated the two germline ends. CDR3 bases: TGTGCCAGCAGCGTCTACTCAGATACGCAGTATTTT. It encodes CASSVYSDTQYF.

The V call is TRBV2, the J call TRBJ1-2; D gene ambiguous. Germline V gives CDR1 SNHLY, CDR2 FYNNEI. V was pared by 4 bases and J by 5 bases, with 11 bases between. The CDR3 totals 13 residues. The CDR3 coding sequence is TGTGCCAGCAGTGGACAAGAAGAGTATGGCTACACCTTC. The encoded protein is CASSGQEEYGYTF.

The rearrangement links TRBV23-1 to TRBJ1-4, with 7 bases matching TRBD1. TRBV23-1 is sorted into the ORF group, with uncertain function. This CDR3 has 18 amino acids. With 3 bases clipped from V and 0 bases from J, the junction kept 10 bases outside the gene matches. CDR3 nucleotides: TGCGCCAGCAGTCATTCCAGGGACAGAATTGCAACTAATGAAAAACTGTTTTTT. It specifies CASSHSRDRIATNEKLFF.

The V gene is TRBV15, the J gene TRBJ2-3; D is perhaps TRBD2 (7 bases). From germline, CDR1 is LNHNV and CDR2 YYDKDF (reference sequence). The CDR3 has 18 amino acids. V was shortened by 1 base and J by 2 bases, with 19 bases between the two germline ends. The chain's CDR3 is CATSRGGGQGPFTDTQYF. DNA of the CDR3: TGTGCCACCAGCAGAGGGGGAGGGCAGGGGCCCTTCACAGATACGCAGTATTTT.

The genes are TRBV10-1 and TRBJ2-7, with TRBD1 identical over 9 bases. Germline CDR1 reads WNHNN; CDR2 reads SYGVQD (reference sequence). CDR3 length: 13 amino acids. V gave up 4 bases and J gave up 6 bases; unmatched junction bases: 4. CDR3 sequence reads: CASSARQGGEQYF. The DNA of the CDR3 is TGCGCCAGCAGTGCGAGACAGGGGGGCGAGCAGTACTTC.

The chain uses TRBV6-1 and TRBJ2-7; 9 nucleotides line up with TRBD1. The CDR3 loop spans 16 amino acids. With 0 bases clipped from V and 4 bases from J, the junction kept 7 bases outside the gene matches. CDR1 and CDR2 (germline): MNHNS, SASEGT. The CDR3 sequence is CASSEAGFDRGYEQYF. DNA for the CDR3: TGTGCCAGCAGTGAAGCCGGGTTTGACAGGGGGTACGAGCAGTACTTC.

The table lists this clone with a few counts. The J gene is TRBJ2-3, the V gene TRBV7-6; D remains ambiguous. The V gene lost 0 bases and the J gene lost 4 bases, with 11 bases spanning the gap. This CDR3 has 15 residues. Looked up from germline, CDR1 is SGHVS and CDR2 is FNYEAQ. In nucleotides, the CDR3 is TGTGCCAGCAGCTTAGCGGGTCTAGTCTCAGATACGCAGTATTTT. It yields the protein CASSLAGLVSDTQYF.

J is TRBJ2-3 and V is TRBV29-1; D is possibly TRBD1 (5 bases). The ends were cut back, 7 bases at V and 0 bases at J, with 14 bases in the middle. Germline values: CDR1 SQVTM, CDR2 ANQGSEA. The CDR3 has 14 amino acids. The CDR3 coding sequence is TGCAGCGCCAGAGACAGTACTAGCACAGATACGCAGTATTTT. Protein product: CSARDSTSTDTQYF.

This chain connects TRBV5-1 to TRBJ1-1, with D unclear. This CDR3 comprises 13 residues. Trimming shortened V by 2 bases and J by 1 base, and 6 bases separated the two germline ends. Germline V CDR1 and CDR2: SGHRS, YFSETQ. The CDR3 loop is CASSFTGNTEAFF. CDR3 coding DNA: TGCGCCAGCAGCTTCACCGGGAACACTGAAGCTTTCTTT. Full variable domain (rest looked up from reference TRBV5-1 and TRBJ1-1): KAGVTQTPRYLIKTRGQQVTLSCSPISGHRSVSWYQQTPGQGLQFLFEYFSETQRNKGNFPGRFSGRQFSNSRSEMNVSTLELGDSALYLCASSFTGNTEAFFGQGTRLTVV.

The chain couples TRBV6-5 to TRBJ1-2; possible D gene TRBD1, 5 bases. V gave up 7 bases and J gave up 4 bases, with 16 bases separating them. The CDR3 consists of 14 residues. Germline assignment: CDR1 MNHEY and CDR2 SVGAGI. As DNA, the CDR3 is TGTGCCAGCAACCAGGACACCACCCTCTATGGCTACACCTTC. The encoded protein is CASNQDTTLYGYTF.

This clone was counted only a few times. This chain joins TRBV27 and TRBJ1-1; TRBD1 matches at 10 bases. This CDR3 is built from 17 residues. Looked up from germline, CDR1 is MNHEY and CDR2 is SMNVEV (reference sequence). After removal of 2 bases from V and 2 bases from J, the junction contained 8 bases not matched to a gene. The CDR3 region is CASSLHPGTGANTEAFF. DNA of the CDR3: TGTGCCAGCAGTTTACACCCCGGGACAGGGGCTAACACTGAAGCTTTCTTT.

As concerns this clone: The same CDR3 arises from other DNA sequences in this sample as well. The V and J genes are TRBV29-1 and TRBJ1-4; 8 bases align to TRBD1. Per the germline V gene, CDR1 is SQVTM and CDR2 is ANQGSEA. This CDR3 is 13 amino acids long. With 5 bases clipped from V and 7 bases from J, the junction kept 6 bases outside the gene matches. The CDR3 loop reads CSVRTGLGEKLFF. DNA of the CDR3: TGCAGCGTTCGGACAGGGCTAGGTGAAAAACTGTTTTTT.

This chain connects TRBV18 to TRBJ2-7; 9 bases align to TRBD1. The CDR3 is made up of 14 amino acids. V was clipped by 5 bases and J by 4 bases; unmatched bases: 6. The germline V gene has CDR1 KGHSH and CDR2 LQKENI. In nucleotides, the CDR3 is TGTGCCAGCTCAGGGGGGGACAGGGCTTACGAGCAGTACTTC. Its protein product is CASSGGDRAYEQYF.

The chain has TRBV5-4 and TRBJ2-3, with 8 bases identical to TRBD2. CDR3 length equals 15 residues. Germline V lookup: CDR1 SGHNT, CDR2 YYREEE (reference sequence). J gave up 4 bases and V 0 bases, and 4 bases lay outside the gene matches. The CDR3: CASSLDGGGADTQYF. As DNA, the CDR3 is TGTGCCAGCAGCTTGGACGGGGGGGGCGCAGATACGCAGTATTTT.

V gene TRBV15 combines with J gene TRBJ2-4, with D maybe TRBD1 (6 bases). Germline CDR1 is LNHNV and CDR2 is YYDKDF (reference sequence). The CDR3 totals 17 residues. The ends were cut back, 2 bases at V and 0 bases at J, with 14 bases in the middle. The CDR3 DNA follows: TGTGCCACCAGCAGAACCGGACAGAACTTAGCCAAAAACATTCAGTACTTC. Translation gives CATSRTGQNLAKNIQYF.

This clone occurred a few times. V usage is TRBV1 and J usage is TRBJ1-2; no DNA check was done on the table's D call, TRBD1. TRBV1 is deemed a pseudogene. The CDR3 loop spans 14 amino acids. The CDR3 protein is CTSSQGTGYRGYTF. The CDR3 bases are TGCACCAGCAGCCAAGGGACAGGGTATCGTGGCTACACCTTC.